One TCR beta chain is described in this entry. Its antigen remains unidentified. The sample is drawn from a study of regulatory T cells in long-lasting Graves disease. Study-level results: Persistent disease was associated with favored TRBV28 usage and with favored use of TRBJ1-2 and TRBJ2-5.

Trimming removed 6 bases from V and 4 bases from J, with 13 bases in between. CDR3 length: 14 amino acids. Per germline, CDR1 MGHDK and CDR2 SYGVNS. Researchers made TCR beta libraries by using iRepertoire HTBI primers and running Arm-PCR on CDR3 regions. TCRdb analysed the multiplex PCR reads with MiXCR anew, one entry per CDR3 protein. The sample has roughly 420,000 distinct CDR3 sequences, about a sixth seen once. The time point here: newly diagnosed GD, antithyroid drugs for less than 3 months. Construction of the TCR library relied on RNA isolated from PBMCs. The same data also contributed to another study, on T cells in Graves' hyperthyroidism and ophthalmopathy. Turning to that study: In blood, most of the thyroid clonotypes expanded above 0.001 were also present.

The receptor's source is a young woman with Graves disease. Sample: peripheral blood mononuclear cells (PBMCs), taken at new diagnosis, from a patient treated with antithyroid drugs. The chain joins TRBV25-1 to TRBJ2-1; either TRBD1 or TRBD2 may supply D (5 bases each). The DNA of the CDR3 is TGTGCCAGCAGCACCGGGACCACATACAATGAGCAGTTCTTC. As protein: CASSTGTTYNEQFF.